This T cell receptor beta chain was retrieved from a study of blood T cell repertoires in COVID-19. Across the whole study: Sources were T cells, B-cell-depleted T cells, or PBMCs; the material itself was cDNA or gDNA.

In the study's own analysis: Reference gene primer amplification gave nucleated cell count estimates. Method: immunoSEQ multiplex PCR; TCRdb's copy keeps in-frame clones and lacks some. V and J calls and clone size are copied from that table; D and trimming were computed from the DNA. The data contain about 280,000 clones, approximately 86% of them singletons. The clonotype comes from a man in his forties with active or convalescent COVID-19. Sequenced: peripheral blood.

CDR3 amino acids: CASSPGTGKHTYEQYF. The CDR3 region has the DNA TGTGCCAGCAGTCCCGGGACAGGAAAACATACCTACGAGCAGTACTTC. The V gene is TRBV5-6, the J gene TRBJ2-7; 8 bases align to TRBD1. The CDR3 spans 16 residues. After removal of 5 bases from V and 2 bases from J, the junction contained 12 bases not matched to a gene. Germline loops: CDR1 SGHDT, CDR2 YYEEEE.